The 11 T cell receptor beta chains presented below share a single source sample, sequenced in a study of blood T cell repertoires in COVID-19 (dated by TCRdb to about 2020). Libraries were prepared through the immunoSEQ multiplex PCR assay. TCRdb's version of the immuneACCESS table is confined to in-frame rearrangements and falls short of the full clone set. An unresolved V gene accounts for under half of the shortfall where checked; the remainder is of unknown origin. Present in this sample are 120,000 or so clones, around 86% of which were seen just once. The top ten clonotypes cover 5% to 7.5% of the sample. Sequencing used peripheral blood. Source of these receptors: an elderly man with active or convalescent COVID-19.

The chain links TRBV7-9 to TRBJ2-3; D remains ambiguous. CDR1 and CDR2 (germline): SEHNR, FQNEAQ (reference sequence). Between the trimmed V and J ends, which lost 4 bases and 2 bases, there was a span of 4 bases. The CDR3 covers 12 residues. This CDR3 is CASSSLTDTQYF. The CDR3 DNA reads TGTGCCAGCAGCTCCCTCACAGATACGCAGTATTTT.

The V gene is TRBV3-1 (or the pseudogene TRBV3-2), the J gene TRBJ2-5, with TRBD2 matching over 10 bases. The ends lost 2 bases at V and 1 base at J; junction bases unmatched: 7. Germline V gene data show CDR1 as LGHDT and CDR2 as YNNKEL (reference sequence). This CDR3 spans 17 amino acids. The CDR3 DNA is TGTGCCAGCAGCCAATGGCGCCTAGCGGGAGCCCAAGAGACCCAGTACTTC. As protein: CASSQWRLAGAQETQYF.

This chain links TRBV3-1 (or the pseudogene TRBV3-2) with TRBJ2-5; 10 positions agree with TRBD1. The V segment lost 1 base and the J segment 3 bases; nucleotides outside the gene matches: 2. There are 15 residues in the CDR3. The germline V gene encodes CDR1 LGHDT and CDR2 YNNKEL (reference sequence). CDR3 region: CASSQGGTGEETQYF. The CDR3, as DNA: TGTGCCAGCAGCCAAGGGGGGACAGGGGAAGAGACCCAGTACTTC.

The gene calls are TRBV4-2 and TRBJ2-7, with D perhaps matching TRBD1 (6 bases). The CDR3 runs to 12 residues. CDR1 is LGHNA, CDR2 YNFKEQ, per germline. Trimming stripped 1 base from V and 6 bases from J, with 7 bases between. CDR3 nucleotide sequence: TGTGCCAGCAGCCAAGGGGGGCTCGAGCAGTACTTC. Translation: CASSQGGLEQYF.

This chain links TRBV2 with TRBJ2-7; 15 bases agree with TRBD2. The CDR3 extends over 16 amino acids. Germline V gives CDR1 SNHLY, CDR2 FYNNEI. The junction had 9 bases not matched to a gene; V was cut back by 3 bases and J by 9 bases. The CDR3 here is CASSEQPGLAGGGQYF. CDR3 sequence (DNA): TGTGCCAGCAGTGAGCAACCGGGACTAGCGGGAGGCGGGCAGTACTTC.

J is TRBJ2-2 and V is TRBV19; 8 nucleotides agree with TRBD1. The length of the CDR3 is 14 residues. Germline CDR1 LNHDA, CDR2 SQIVND (reference sequence). J lost 5 bases, V lost 6 bases, and 5 bases had no gene match. The CDR3 region has the DNA TGTGCCAGTAGACGGACAGGGCAGACCGGGGAGCTGTTTTTT. It encodes CASRRTGQTGELFF.

The chain uses TRBV3-1 (or the pseudogene TRBV3-2) and TRBJ1-5, with D perhaps matching TRBD1 (5 bases). CDR1 is LGHDT and CDR2 is YNNKEL in the germline V gene (reference sequence). This CDR3 is 13 amino acids long. Trimming removed 4 bases from V and 7 bases from J, with 11 bases in between. CDR3 DNA: TGTGCCAGCAGCCGGGGCAGACAACAGCCCCAGCATTTT. Translated, it gives CASSRGRQQPQHF.

The rearrangement links TRBV18 to TRBJ2-2, with D maybe TRBD2 (6 bases). The CDR3 loop spans 15 amino acids. Germline V gene sequence: CDR1 KGHSH, CDR2 LQKENI. The V gene lost 3 bases and the J gene lost 1 base, with 9 bases spanning the gap. The CDR3 coding sequence is TGTGCCAGCTCACCGTTCGGGGGGAACACCGGGGAGCTGTTTTTT. Translating it yields CASSPFGGNTGELFF.

This clone was counted a single time. The chain recombines TRBV18 with TRBJ2-5; 9 nucleotides line up with TRBD2. The CDR3 runs 19 residues. Germline V CDR1 and CDR2: KGHSH, LQKENI. Unmatched junction bases numbered 15, after V lost 2 bases and J lost 2 bases. This CDR3 reads CASSPARLADKVGQETQYF. The DNA for the CDR3 is TGTGCCAGCTCACCAGCTCGACTAGCGGACAAGGTGGGGCAAGAGACCCAGTACTTC.

The chain combines TRBV6-6 with TRBJ2-7; perhaps TRBD1 as D (5 bases). Per germline, CDR1 MNHNY and CDR2 SVGAGI (reference sequence). There are 13 residues in the CDR3. The V gene lost 2 bases and the J gene lost 0 bases, with 5 bases spanning the gap. CDR3 bases: TGTGCCAGCAGTTACGACAGCTCCTACGAGCAGTACTTC. The encoded protein is CASSYDSSYEQYF.

The rearrangement uses TRBV7-9 and TRBJ1-2; TRBD1 matches at 7 bases. The ends lost 4 bases at V and 4 bases at J; junction bases unmatched: 9. This CDR3 contains 15 residues. Germline CDR1 and CDR2: SEHNR and FQNEAQ (reference sequence). CDR3 nucleotide sequence: TGTGCCAGCAGCTCTACAGGGGAGGTTGCCTATGGCTACACCTTC. Translated, it gives CASSSTGEVAYGYTF.